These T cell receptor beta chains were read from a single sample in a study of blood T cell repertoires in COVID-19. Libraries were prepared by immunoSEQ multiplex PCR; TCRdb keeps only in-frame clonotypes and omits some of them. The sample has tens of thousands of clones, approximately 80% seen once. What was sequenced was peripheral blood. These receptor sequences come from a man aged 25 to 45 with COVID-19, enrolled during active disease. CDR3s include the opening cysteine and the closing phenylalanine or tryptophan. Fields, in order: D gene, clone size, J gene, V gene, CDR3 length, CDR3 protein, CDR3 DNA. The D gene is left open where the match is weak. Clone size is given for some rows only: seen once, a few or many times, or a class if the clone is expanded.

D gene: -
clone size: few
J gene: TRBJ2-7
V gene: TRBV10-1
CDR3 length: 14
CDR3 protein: CASTLKGRTDEQYF
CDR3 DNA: TGCGCCAGCACTCTGAAGGGGCGGACAGACGAGCAGTACTTC

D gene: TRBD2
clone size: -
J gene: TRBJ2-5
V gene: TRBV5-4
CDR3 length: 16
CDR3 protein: CASSPRWGLAGEAQYF
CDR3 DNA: TGTGCCAGCAGCCCACGTTGGGGACTAGCGGGAGAGGCCCAGTACTTC

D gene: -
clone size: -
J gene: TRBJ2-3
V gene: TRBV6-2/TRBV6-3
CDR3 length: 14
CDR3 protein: CASSYSAVTDTQYF
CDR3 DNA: TGTGCCAGCAGTTACTCGGCCGTCACAGATACGCAGTATTTT

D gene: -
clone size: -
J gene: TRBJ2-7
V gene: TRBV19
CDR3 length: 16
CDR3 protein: CASSPEGREEVYEQYF
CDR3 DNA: TGTGCCAGTAGCCCCGAGGGCAGGGAGGAGGTCTACGAGCAGTACTTC

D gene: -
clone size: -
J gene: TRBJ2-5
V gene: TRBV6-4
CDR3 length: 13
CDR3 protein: CARKDLKQETQYF
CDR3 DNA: TGTGCCAGGAAGGACTTAAAACAAGAGACCCAGTACTTC

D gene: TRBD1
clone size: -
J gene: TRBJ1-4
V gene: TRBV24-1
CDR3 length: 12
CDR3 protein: CAVQGWGEKLFF
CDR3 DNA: TGTGCCGTACAGGGGTGGGGTGAAAAACTGTTTTTT

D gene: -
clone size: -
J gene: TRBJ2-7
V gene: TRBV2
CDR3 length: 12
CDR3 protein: CATVGRTYEQYF
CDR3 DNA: TGTGCCACCGTGGGCAGAACCTACGAGCAGTACTTC

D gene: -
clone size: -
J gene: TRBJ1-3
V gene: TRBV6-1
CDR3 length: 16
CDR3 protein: CASSEARGKSGNTIYF
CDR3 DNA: TGTGCCAGCAGTGAAGCGCGAGGGAAATCTGGAAACACCATATATTTT

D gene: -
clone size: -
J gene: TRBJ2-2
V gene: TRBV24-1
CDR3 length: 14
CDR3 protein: CATSDLRGTGELFF
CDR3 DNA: TGTGCCACCAGTGATTTGCGGGGCACCGGGGAGCTGTTTTTT

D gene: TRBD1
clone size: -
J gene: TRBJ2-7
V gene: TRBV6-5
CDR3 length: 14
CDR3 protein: CASSSQGGYYEQYF
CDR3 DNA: TGTGCCAGCAGTTCACAGGGGGGCTACTACGAGCAGTACTTC

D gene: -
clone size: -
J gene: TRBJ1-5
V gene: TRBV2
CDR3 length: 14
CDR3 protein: CASSPEYSNQPQHF
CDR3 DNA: TGTGCCAGCAGTCCAGAATATAGCAATCAGCCCCAGCATTTT

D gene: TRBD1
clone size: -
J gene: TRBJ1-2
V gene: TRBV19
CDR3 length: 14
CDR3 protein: CASSIGDRARGYTF
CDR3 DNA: TGTGCCAGTAGTATTGGGGACAGGGCTCGTGGCTACACCTTC

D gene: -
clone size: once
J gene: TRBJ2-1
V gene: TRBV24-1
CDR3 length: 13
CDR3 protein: CATSDSSLFEQFF
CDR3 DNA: TGTGCCACCAGTGACTCCTCCCTTTTTGAGCAGTTCTTC

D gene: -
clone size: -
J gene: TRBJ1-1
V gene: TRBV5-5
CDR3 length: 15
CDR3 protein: CASSSGSGVGTEAFF
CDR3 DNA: TGTGCCAGCAGCTCTGGATCAGGGGTTGGCACTGAAGCTTTCTTT

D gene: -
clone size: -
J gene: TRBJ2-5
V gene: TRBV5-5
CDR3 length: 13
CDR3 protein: CASSSVRQETQYF
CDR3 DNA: TGTGCCAGCAGCTCGGTTCGCCAAGAGACCCAGTACTTC

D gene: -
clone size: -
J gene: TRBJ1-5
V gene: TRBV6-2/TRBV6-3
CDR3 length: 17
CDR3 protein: CASSSPKAGGRLSPQHF
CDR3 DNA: TGTGCCAGCAGTTCTCCTAAAGCGGGGGGCAGACTTTCGCCCCAGCATTTT

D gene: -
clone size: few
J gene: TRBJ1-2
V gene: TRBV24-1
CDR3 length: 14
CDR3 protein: CATSDPRVAYGYTF
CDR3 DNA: TGTGCCACCAGTGATCCCCGGGTGGCCTATGGCTACACCTTC

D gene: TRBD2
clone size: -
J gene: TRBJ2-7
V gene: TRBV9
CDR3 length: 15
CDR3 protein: CASSPRLAGGGEQYF
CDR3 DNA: TGTGCCAGCAGCCCTCGACTAGCGGGAGGAGGCGAGCAGTACTTC

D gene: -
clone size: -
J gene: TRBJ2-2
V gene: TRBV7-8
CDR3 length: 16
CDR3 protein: CASSLEPDSNTGELFF
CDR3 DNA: TGTGCCAGCAGCTTAGAACCAGACAGTAACACCGGGGAGCTGTTTTTT

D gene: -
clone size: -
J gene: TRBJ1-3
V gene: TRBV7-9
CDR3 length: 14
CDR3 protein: CASSTTSSGNTIYF
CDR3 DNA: TGTGCCAGCAGCACGACTAGCTCTGGAAACACCATATATTTT

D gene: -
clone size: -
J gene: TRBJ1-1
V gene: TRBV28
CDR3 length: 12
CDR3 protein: CASSLWATEAFF
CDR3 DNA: TGTGCCAGCAGTTTATGGGCTACTGAAGCTTTCTTT

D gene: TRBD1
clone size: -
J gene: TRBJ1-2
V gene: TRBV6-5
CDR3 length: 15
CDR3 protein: CASSYGAGGGYGYTF
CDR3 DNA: TGTGCCAGCAGTTACGGGGCAGGGGGCGGCTATGGCTACACCTTC

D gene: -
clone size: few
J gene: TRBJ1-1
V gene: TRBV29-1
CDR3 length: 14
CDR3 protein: CSVEGTEMNTEAFF
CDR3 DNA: TGCAGCGTTGAAGGGACAGAGATGAACACTGAAGCTTTCTTT

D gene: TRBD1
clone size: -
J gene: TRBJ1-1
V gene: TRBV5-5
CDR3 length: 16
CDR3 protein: CASRKTGGASNTEAFF
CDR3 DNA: TGTGCCAGCAGAAAAACAGGGGGCGCCTCGAACACTGAAGCTTTCTTT

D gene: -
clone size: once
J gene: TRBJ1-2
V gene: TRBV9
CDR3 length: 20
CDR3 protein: CASSHPKRRDTNSPIYGYTF
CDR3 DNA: TGTGCCAGCAGCCACCCGAAACGCCGGGACACTAATTCACCGATTTATGGCTACACCTTC

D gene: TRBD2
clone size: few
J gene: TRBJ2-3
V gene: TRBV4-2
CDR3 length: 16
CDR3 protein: CASSQDSGSRTDTQYF
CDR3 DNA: TGTGCCAGCAGCCAAGACAGCGGGAGTCGGACAGATACGCAGTATTTT

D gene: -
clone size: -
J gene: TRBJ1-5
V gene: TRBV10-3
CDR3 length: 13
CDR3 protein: CAIMSGLNQPQHF
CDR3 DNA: TGTGCCATCATGTCAGGCCTCAATCAGCCCCAGCATTTT

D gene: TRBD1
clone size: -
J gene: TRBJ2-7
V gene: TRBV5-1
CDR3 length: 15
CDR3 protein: CASSFSGTGVYEQYF
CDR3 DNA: TGCGCCAGCAGCTTTAGCGGGACAGGGGTCTACGAGCAGTACTTC

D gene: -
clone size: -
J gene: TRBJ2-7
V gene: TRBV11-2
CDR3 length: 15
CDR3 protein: CASSLDQITGREQYF
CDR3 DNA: TGTGCCAGCAGCTTAGACCAAATTACAGGGCGCGAGCAGTACTTC

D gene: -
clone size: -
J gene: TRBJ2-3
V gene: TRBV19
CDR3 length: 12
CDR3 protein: CASSLSTDTQYF
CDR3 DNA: TGTGCCAGTAGTCTTTCCACAGATACGCAGTATTTT

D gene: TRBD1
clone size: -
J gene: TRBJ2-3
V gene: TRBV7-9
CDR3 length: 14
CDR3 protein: CASSPSTGEDTQYF
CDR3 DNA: TGTGCCAGCAGCCCCTCCACAGGGGAAGATACGCAGTATTTT

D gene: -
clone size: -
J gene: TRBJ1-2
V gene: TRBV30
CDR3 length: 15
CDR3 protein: CAWSPTIGNRIGYTF
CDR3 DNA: TGTGCCTGGAGTCCAACTATCGGGAATCGTATCGGCTACACCTTC

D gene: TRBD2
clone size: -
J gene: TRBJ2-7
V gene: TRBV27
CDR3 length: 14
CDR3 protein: CASTGTNPPYEQYF
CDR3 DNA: TGTGCCAGCACCGGGACTAACCCGCCCTACGAGCAGTACTTC

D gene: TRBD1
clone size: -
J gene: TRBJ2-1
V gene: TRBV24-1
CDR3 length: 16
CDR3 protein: CATSDPGQGTYNEQFF
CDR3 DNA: TGTGCCACCAGTGACCCCGGACAGGGGACCTACAATGAGCAGTTCTTC

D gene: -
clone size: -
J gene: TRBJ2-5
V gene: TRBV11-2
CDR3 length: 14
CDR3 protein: CASSLKSGYETQYF
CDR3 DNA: TGTGCCAGCAGCTTAAAATCGGGGTATGAGACCCAGTACTTC

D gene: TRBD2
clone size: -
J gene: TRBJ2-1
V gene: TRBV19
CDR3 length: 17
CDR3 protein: CASSIFLAGGGGNEQFF
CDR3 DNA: TGTGCCAGTAGTATCTTCCTAGCGGGAGGCGGTGGCAATGAGCAGTTCTTC

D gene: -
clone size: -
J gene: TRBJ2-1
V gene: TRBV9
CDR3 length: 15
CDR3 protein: CASSSGGSSYNEQFF
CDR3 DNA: TGTGCCAGCAGCTCCGGAGGGAGCTCCTACAATGAGCAGTTCTTC

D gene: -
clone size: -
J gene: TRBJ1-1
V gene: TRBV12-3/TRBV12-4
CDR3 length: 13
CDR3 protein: CASSLATGTEAFF
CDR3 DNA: TGTGCCAGCAGTTTAGCGACGGGCACTGAAGCTTTCTTT

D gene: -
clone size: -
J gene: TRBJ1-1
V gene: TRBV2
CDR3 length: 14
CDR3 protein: CASRIRGGNTEAFF
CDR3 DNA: TGTGCCAGCAGGATCCGGGGTGGGAACACTGAAGCTTTCTTT

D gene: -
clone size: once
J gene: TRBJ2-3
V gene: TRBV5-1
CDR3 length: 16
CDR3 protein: CASSPIALEVADTQYF
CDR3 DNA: TGCGCCAGCAGCCCCATAGCCCTAGAGGTGGCAGATACGCAGTATTTT

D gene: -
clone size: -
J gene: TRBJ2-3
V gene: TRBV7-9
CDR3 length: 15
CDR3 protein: CASSLVGLRTDTQYF
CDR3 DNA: TGTGCCAGCAGCTTGGTTGGACTTCGCACAGATACGCAGTATTTT

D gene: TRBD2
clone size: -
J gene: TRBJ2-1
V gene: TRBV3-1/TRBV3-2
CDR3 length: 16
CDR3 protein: CASSLEASGSWDEQFF
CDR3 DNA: TGTGCCAGCAGCCTGGAAGCTAGCGGGAGTTGGGATGAGCAGTTCTTC

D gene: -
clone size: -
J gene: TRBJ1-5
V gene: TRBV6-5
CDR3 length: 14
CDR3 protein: CASSSGWGNQPQHF
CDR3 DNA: TGTGCCAGCAGTTCGGGTTGGGGCAATCAGCCCCAGCATTTT

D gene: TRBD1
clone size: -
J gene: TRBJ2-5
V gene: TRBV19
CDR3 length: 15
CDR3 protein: CASSRTGGAQETQYF
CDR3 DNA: TGTGCCAGTAGTAGGACAGGGGGTGCGCAAGAGACCCAGTACTTC

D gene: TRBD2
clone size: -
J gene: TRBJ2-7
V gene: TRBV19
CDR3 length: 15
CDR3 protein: CASSWGLAGSYEQYF
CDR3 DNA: TGTGCCAGTAGCTGGGGACTAGCGGGCTCCTACGAGCAGTACTTC

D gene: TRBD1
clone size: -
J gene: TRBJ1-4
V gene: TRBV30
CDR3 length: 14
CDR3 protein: CAWTSGTGNEKLFF
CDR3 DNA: TGTGCCTGGACCTCGGGGACAGGAAATGAAAAACTGTTTTTT

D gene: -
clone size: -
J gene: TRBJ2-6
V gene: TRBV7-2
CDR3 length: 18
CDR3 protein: CASSAQGGGISGANVLTF
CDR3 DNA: TGTGCCAGCTCCGCTCAGGGGGGTGGGATCTCTGGGGCCAACGTCCTGACTTTC

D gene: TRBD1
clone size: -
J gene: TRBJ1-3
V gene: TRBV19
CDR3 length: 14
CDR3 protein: CASSRDSSGNTIYF
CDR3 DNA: TGTGCCAGTAGTAGGGACAGCTCTGGAAACACCATATATTTT